These 14 T cell receptor beta chains share one sample of origin, sequenced in a study of T-cell memory formation after mild COVID-19. In TCRdb, the 5' RACE reads were re-called with MiXCR into one record per CDR3 protein. The table has around 130,000 distinct CDR3 sequences, approximately 15% seen once. The specimen was PBMCs or a T cell subset sorted from them (not recorded which). These receptor sequences come from an adult woman who had mild COVID-19 (a few samples of this study predate the infection). Cell type and time point are not known.

Only one count was recorded for this clonotype. The chain uses TRBV29-1 and TRBJ1-2; tentative D call: TRBD1 (5 bases). From germline, CDR1 is SQVTM and CDR2 ANQGSEA. The CDR3 consists of 13 residues. V dropped 5 bases and J dropped 8 bases, with 18 bases sitting between them. The CDR3, as DNA: TGCAGCGTTATGACAGCCCACATTTGGGGCTACACCTTC. It translates to CSVMTAHIWGYTF.

This clonotype was detected ten times or more. This chain connects TRBV3-1 to TRBJ2-1, with 7 bases aligning to TRBD1. V dropped 4 bases and J dropped 5; count of bases not matched to a gene: 11. The CDR3 has 16 residues. Germline V gene lookup returns CDR1 LGHDT and CDR2 YNNKEL (reference sequence). CDR3 sequence: CASSRAWDSANNEQFF. Here the CDR3 DNA reads TGTGCCAGCAGCCGTGCATGGGACAGTGCTAACAATGAGCAGTTCTTC.

This clonotype has a handful of counts. The chain combines TRBV30 with TRBJ2-3; the D is unclear. The V gene's germline CDR1 is GTSNPN and CDR2 SVGIG (reference sequence). CDR3 size: 13 residues. The V gene lost 4 bases and the J gene lost 1 base, with 9 bases spanning the gap. The CDR3 region is CAWIQPGTDTQYF. The CDR3 DNA reads TGTGCCTGGATTCAACCCGGCACAGATACGCAGTATTTT.

This clonotype came up a few times. DNA of the CDR3: TGTGCCTGGACCTTGACAGGGGCCTCCTACAATGAGCAGTTCTTC. This encodes CAWTLTGASYNEQFF. The chain couples TRBV30 to TRBJ2-1; 8 bases are a match to TRBD1. The V segment lost 4 bases and the J segment 0 bases; nucleotides outside the gene matches: 5. The CDR3 has 15 amino acids. The germline CDR1 and CDR2 sequences are GTSNPN and SVGIG (reference sequence).

J is TRBJ1-1 and V is TRBV20-1, with D hard to call. V was trimmed by 2 bases and J by 0 bases, leaving 10 bases between them. Germline-derived CDR1 and CDR2 are DFQATT and SNEGSKA (reference sequence). This CDR3 is built from 14 residues. In DNA form, the CDR3 reads TGCAGTGCTAGAAGGAGGACGGTGAACACTGAAGCTTTCTTT. Protein: CSARRRTVNTEAFF.

This clonotype was observed a handful of times. The V and J genes are TRBV27 and TRBJ2-7; 7 positions match TRBD1. Germline V gene lookup returns CDR1 MNHEY and CDR2 SMNVEV (reference sequence). This CDR3 spans 12 amino acids. The V and J ends lost 5 bases and 6 bases, in that order; junction bases with no gene match: 4. In DNA form, the CDR3 reads TGTGCCAGCAGTACACAGGGGAGCGAGCAGTACTTC. Protein product: CASSTQGSEQYF.

The rearrangement uses TRBV20-1 and TRBJ2-5; D possibly corresponds to TRBD2 (5 bases). This CDR3 has 12 residues. The V gene lost 6 bases and the J gene lost 5 bases, with 13 bases spanning the gap. In germline, CDR1 is DFQATT, CDR2 SNEGSKA (reference sequence). The CDR3: CSALAIGETQYF. In DNA, the CDR3 is TGCAGTGCATTAGCGATCGGGGAGACCCAGTACTTC.

The chain combines TRBV24-1 with TRBJ1-5; D remains unclear. Trimming left V 3 bases short and J 4 bases short, with 3 bases between. Germline V lookup: CDR1 KGHDR, CDR2 SFDVKD. This CDR3 contains 12 residues. In DNA, the CDR3 is TGTGCCACCAGTGATCCAAATCAGCCCCAGCATTTT. As protein: CATSDPNQPQHF.

The V gene is TRBV27, the J gene TRBJ2-7; no definite D call. The V gene lost 7 bases and the J gene lost 0 bases, with 19 bases spanning the gap. Germline V gives CDR1 MNHEY, CDR2 SMNVEV (reference sequence). The CDR3 has 16 residues. CDR3 in DNA: TGTGCCAGCACCCCCCGTCTAGAGCTGGGCTCCTACGAGCAGTACTTC. Amino acids: CASTPRLELGSYEQYF.

The table lists this clonotype with a few counts. V and J are TRBV29-1 and TRBJ2-5, with a possible D match to TRBD1 (7 bases). Per the germline V gene, CDR1 is SQVTM and CDR2 is ANQGSEA. Trimming stripped 7 bases from V and 4 bases from J, with 19 bases between. The CDR3 has 14 amino acids. The DNA of the CDR3 is TGCAGCGGTAGGATAGGAGGGGGCGGAGAGACCCAGTACTTC. Protein sequence: CSGRIGGGGETQYF. Together with reference TRBV29-1 and TRBJ2-5, the CDR3 gives the full variable domain: SAVISQKPSRDICQRGTSLTIQCQVDSQVTMMFWYRQQPGQSLTLIATANQGSEATYESGFVIDKFPISRPNLTFSTLTVSNMSPEDSSIYLCSGRIGGGGETQYFGPGTRLLVL.

The chain joins TRBV6-6 to TRBJ1-2, with a possible D match to TRBD1 (6 bases). The CDR3 length is 16 residues. Germline CDR1 MNHNY, CDR2 SVGAGI (reference sequence). Trimming left V 2 bases short and J 2 bases short, with 15 bases between. The CDR3 protein is CASSYHIQGSNYGYTF. Written as DNA, the CDR3 is TGTGCCAGCAGTTACCATATACAGGGATCCAACTATGGCTACACCTTC.

About this clonotype: A read error may produce the germline difference seen at one junction end. The chain joins TRBV5-1 to TRBJ1-4; tentative D call: TRBD1 (5 bases). Germline V gene lookup returns CDR1 SGHRS and CDR2 YFSETQ. CDR3 length: 14 residues. The CDR3 bases are TGCGCCAGCAGGTTGGGGTCGACAGAAGAAAAACTGTTTTTT. This sequence encodes CASRLGSTEEKLFF.

The sample holds a few counts of this clonotype. J is TRBJ2-7 and V is TRBV15; TRBD1 matches 10 bases. The V gene's germline CDR1 is LNHNV and CDR2 YYDKDF (reference sequence). The V gene end was trimmed by 0 bases and the J gene end by 7 bases; junction bases not matched to a gene: 6. This CDR3 is 15 amino acids long. The CDR3 DNA follows: TGTGCCACCAGCAGAGACACGCGGACAGGGGGTGAGCAGTACTTC. Residues: CATSRDTRTGGEQYF.

This clonotype was observed at least ten times. The CDR3 region is CASSRPGPSGANVLTF. The CDR3 nucleotides are TGTGCCAGCAGTCGACCCGGCCCGTCTGGGGCCAACGTCCTGACTTTC. V gene TRBV12-3 or TRBV12-4 combines with J gene TRBJ2-6; no clear D gene. The CDR3 is 16 residues long. Trimming took 5 bases from V and 1 from J, leaving 12 bases between them.